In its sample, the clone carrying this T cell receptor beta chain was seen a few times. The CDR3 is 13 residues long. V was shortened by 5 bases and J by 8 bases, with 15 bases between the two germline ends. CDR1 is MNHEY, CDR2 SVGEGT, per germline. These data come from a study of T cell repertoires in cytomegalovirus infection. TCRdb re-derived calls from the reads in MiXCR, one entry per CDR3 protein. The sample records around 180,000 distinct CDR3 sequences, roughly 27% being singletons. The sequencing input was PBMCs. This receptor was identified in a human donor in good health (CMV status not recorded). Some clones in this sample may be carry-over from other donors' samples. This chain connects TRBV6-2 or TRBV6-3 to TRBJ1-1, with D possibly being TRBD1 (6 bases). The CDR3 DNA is TGTGCCAGCAGTAACACCAGGGGCAGGGAAGCTTTCTTT. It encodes CASSNTRGREAFF.